One and the same sample provided the 8 T cell receptor beta chains below, sequenced in a study of tumor-infiltrating lymphocytes in primary liver carcinoma. The input was about 490 ng total RNA; TCR beta cDNA was made from it with a constant-region primer. What produced the TCR beta libraries was three nested multiplex PCR rounds using slightly modified ARM-PCR. The opening two PCR rounds, 10 cycles each, paired TRBV1-TRBV30 forward primers with a C-beta reverse primer. Via MiXCR, TCRdb re-called the multiplex PCR reads, giving one row per CDR3 protein. The sample holds more than 75,000 distinct CDR3 sequences, around 70% seen once. DNA and RNA were both co-extracted from about 19-30 mg of bulk tissue that had not been sorted. The sequencing sample was made of liver tumor tissue from sampling region 1. Specified subset: tumor region T1, superior pole. The receptors come from a man aged 35 to 55 with primary liver carcinoma and hepatitis B virus infection.

About this clonotype itself: Its ends do not fully match the called genes, so a read error is possible. The chain carries TRBV4-2 and TRBJ2-1, with D possibly being TRBD1 or TRBD2 (6 bases each). The CDR3 extends over 16 amino acids. Germline values: CDR1 LGHNA, CDR2 YNFKEQ. As DNA, the CDR3 is TGTGCCAGCAACCAAGTGGGCCCGGGGGCCTACATTGAGCAGTTCTTC. Translated: CASNQVGPGAYIEQFF.

This clonotype was detected only once. Sequence at one end of the junction differs from germline and may be a read error. J is TRBJ2-1 and V is TRBV6-1, with D possibly matching TRBD2 (7 bases). The CDR3 totals 16 residues. Germline lookup yields CDR1 MNHNS and CDR2 SASEGT. The DNA of the CDR3 is TGTGCCAGCAGTGTCCCGAGACGGGGGGCGCACAATGAGCAGTCCTTC. It codes for CASSVPRRGAHNEQSF.

A remark on this clonotype: A much bigger clone sits one base away, suggesting this may be a read error. Without the conserved terminal phenylalanine or tryptophan, this CDR3 likely stems from a read error. The V call is TRBV28, the J call TRBJ2-7; unclear D gene. The CDR3 sequence is 14 residues long. CDR1 and CDR2 from the germline V gene are MDHEN and SYDVKM. Trimming removed 1 base from V and 5 bases from J, with 12 bases in between. The CDR3 loop is CASSLSLELNEQYL. The DNA for the CDR3 is TGTGCCAGCAGTTTATCCCTGGAGTTAAACGAGCAGTACTTA.

About this clonotype: The germline gene is not matched at one end of the junction; a read error may be the cause. The rearrangement uses TRBV12-3 or TRBV12-4 and TRBJ2-5, with unresolved D. The CDR3 runs 14 residues. The CDR3 sequence: CTSSIPVTQGTQYF. The CDR3 coding sequence is TGTACCAGCAGTATCCCAGTCACACAAGGGACCCAGTACTTC.

At least ten counts were recorded for this clonotype. The chain has TRBV10-1 and TRBJ2-3; 7 bases map to TRBD2. CDR1 WNHNN and CDR2 SYGVQD come from the germline V gene (reference sequence). The V gene end was trimmed by 0 bases and the J gene end by 9 bases; junction bases not matched to a gene: 9. The CDR3 runs 15 residues. For the CDR3, the DNA is TGCGCCAGCAGTGAGTCCGCCGCGGGAGACGAGACGCAGTATTTT. Its protein is CASSESAAGDETQYF.

Of note for this clonotype: At one end, the junction sequence differs from germline, possibly due to a read error. The chain couples TRBV29-1 to TRBJ2-5; 11 nucleotides agree with TRBD2. The germline CDR1 and CDR2 sequences are SQVTM and ANQGSEA. The CDR3 covers 16 residues. CDR3: CSAAGTSGRAQEIQYF. The CDR3 nucleotides read TGCAGCGCTGCAGGTACTAGCGGGAGAGCTCAAGAGATCCAGTACTTT.

With regard to this clonotype: Germline is not matched at one junction end, which may reflect a read error. The chain uses TRBV5-4 and TRBJ2-2; weak D call: TRBD1 (6 bases). The CDR3 loop spans 15 amino acids. Germline CDR1 and CDR2: SGHNT and YYREEE (reference sequence). The CDR3 nucleotides read TGTGCCAGCGGTGTAAAGCAGGGGAACACCGGGGATCTGTTTTTT. Its translation: CASGVKQGNTGDLFF.

Comment on this clonotype: Being one base from a much bigger clone, this may be a read error. The V gene is TRBV28, the J gene TRBJ2-1; TRBD2 agrees at 9 bases. The germline V gene encodes CDR1 MDHEN and CDR2 SYDVKM. CDR3 size: 15 residues. The CDR3 reads CDSRTPSGTRDEQFF. CDR3 nucleotides: TGTGACAGCAGGACCCCTAGCGGGACGCGGGATGAGCAGTTCTTC.